Sequencing of this T cell receptor beta chain was carried out in a study of breast tumors, draining lymph nodes, adjacent tissues. Overall study findings and caveats: Tumor T cell lymph node origin was a supported hypothesis, not proven. Tumor and nontumor repertoires were significantly more similar in luminal-like than in basal-like breast cancer. Tumor TCR diversity was below lymph nodes but above nontumor tissue.

V lost 5 bases, J lost 4 bases, and 3 bases stayed unmatched. CDR3 length: 14 residues. Axillary draining lymph nodes of breast cancer patients supplied the node samples. This clonotype has a count of ten or more. What it binds is unknown. TCRdb processed the multiplex PCR reads anew with MiXCR; each CDR3 protein has one entry. Counted here are some 140,000 distinct CDR3 sequences, around 24% occurring once; the ten biggest clones make up just over 2.5%. This TCR derives from a female donor with breast cancer. Some clones in this sample may be carry-over from other donors' samples. The rearrangement links TRBV12-3 or TRBV12-4 to TRBJ2-3, with 10 nucleotides matching TRBD2. The sequenced sample was axillary lymph node tissue. The CDR3 coding sequence is TGTGCCAGCAGTGCTAGCGGGAGCCCAGATACGCAGTATTTT. Protein: CASSASGSPDTQYF.